The 10 T cell receptor beta chains below were found in one sample sequenced in a study of cytomegalovirus exposure and HLA in healthy donors. The PCR made use of 60 Vbeta and 13 Jbeta primers. Clones were read by immunoSEQ multiplex PCR, and TCRdb kept only the in-frame ones, dropping some. Of 150,000 to 200,000 clones listed, roughly 73% are singletons. Specimen: PBMCs. The receptors here all came from a female donor in good health and CMV-seronegative.

The chain combines TRBV19 with TRBJ1-5; D uncertain. This CDR3 has 13 residues. Trimming took 5 bases from V and 0 from J, leaving 5 bases between them. CDR1 LNHDA and CDR2 SQIVND come from the germline V gene (reference sequence). CDR3 region: CASSGNSNQPQHF. The DNA of the CDR3 is TGTGCCAGTAGTGGCAATAGCAATCAGCCCCAGCATTTT.

V usage is TRBV20-1 and J usage is TRBJ1-2; tentatively, D is TRBD1 (5 bases). Trimming removed 3 bases from V and 6 bases from J, with 8 bases in between. The CDR3 consists of 11 residues. Germline CDR1 DFQATT, CDR2 SNEGSKA (reference sequence). The CDR3 nucleotides read TGCAGTGCTAGTAGGGGAAATGGCTACACCTTC. It yields the protein CSASRGNGYTF.

The V and J genes are TRBV11-1 and TRBJ1-2; maybe TRBD1 (5 bases). The CDR3 runs 12 residues. Deletions cut 2 bases from V and 5 bases from J, with 6 bases between. Germline CDR1 SGHAT, CDR2 FQDESV (reference sequence). The CDR3 reads CASSLPGYGYTF. The CDR3, as DNA: TGTGCCAGCAGCTTACCAGGGTATGGCTACACCTTC.

The chain has TRBV6-1 and TRBJ2-7; tentatively, D is TRBD1 (6 bases). V lost 6 bases and J lost 0, with 15 bases in between. The CDR3 sequence is 15 residues long. From germline, CDR1 is MNHNS and CDR2 SASEGT. CDR3 sequence reads: CASRPGTWGSYEQYF. CDR3 DNA sequence: TGTGCCAGCAGACCCGGGACATGGGGCTCCTACGAGCAGTACTTC.

V gene TRBV6-6 combines with J gene TRBJ1-2, with D hard to call. The CDR3 length is 13 residues. Germline V gene lookup returns CDR1 MNHNY and CDR2 SVGAGI (reference sequence). The germline V and J ends were trimmed by 2 bases and 2 bases, with 6 bases remaining between them. CDR3 sequence (DNA): TGTGCCAGCAGTTACACAGAGAACTATGGCTACACCTTC. This gives the protein CASSYTENYGYTF.

This chain connects TRBV10-3 to TRBJ2-1; 14 nucleotides align to TRBD2. Germline CDR1 and CDR2: ENHRY and SYGVKD. V was clipped by 5 bases and J by 3 bases; unmatched bases: 6. The CDR3 runs 17 residues. CDR3 region: CAISSGLAGVFYNEQFF. The CDR3 bases are TGTGCCATCAGTTCGGGACTAGCGGGAGTTTTCTACAATGAGCAGTTCTTC.

CDR3 region: CASSLYLGGTGAFYEQYF. CDR3 in DNA: TGTGCCAGCAGTTTATATTTGGGTGGGACGGGAGCTTTCTACGAGCAGTACTTC. V and J are TRBV28 and TRBJ2-7, with a possible D match to TRBD2 (6 bases). V lost 1 base, J lost 3 bases, and 22 bases lay in between. This CDR3 has 18 amino acids. Looked up from germline, CDR1 is MDHEN and CDR2 is SYDVKM.

This clone was seen more than once but under ten times. The genes are TRBV5-1 and TRBJ2-3, with D tentatively TRBD1 (7 bases). Trimming pared 7 bases from V and 2 bases from J, leaving 14 bases between. This CDR3 is built from 14 residues. Germline lookup yields CDR1 SGHRS and CDR2 YFSETQ. CDR3 amino acids: CASRRGRDTDTQYF. The CDR3 nucleotides are TGCGCCAGCCGGAGGGGGCGAGACACAGATACGCAGTATTTT.

The J gene is TRBJ2-5, the V gene TRBV5-4; TRBD2 matches 8 bases. This CDR3 spans 14 amino acids. The germline V gene has CDR1 SGHNT and CDR2 YYREEE (reference sequence). The junction had 3 bases not matched to a gene; V was cut back by 1 base and J by 4 bases. CDR3 sequence: CASSLKGTRETQYF. DNA for the CDR3: TGTGCCAGCAGCTTGAAGGGGACTAGAGAGACCCAGTACTTC.

This rearrangement joins TRBV28 to TRBJ2-1; 10 bases line up with TRBD2. The germline V gene encodes CDR1 MDHEN and CDR2 SYDVKM. The CDR3 is 14 residues long. The trim removed 8 bases at V and 7 bases at J, leaving 8 bases unmatched. The chain's CDR3 is CASGPSGSTNEQFF. The CDR3 coding sequence is TGTGCCAGCGGTCCTAGCGGGAGTACGAATGAGCAGTTCTTC.